This TCR beta chain was sequenced during a study of T cell responses to AZD1222 COVID-19 vaccine. Profiled with immunoSEQ multiplex PCR; TCRdb holds only in-frame clones, not every one. The top ten hold 5.1% of the sample, which has roughly 100,000 clones, roughly 90% seen once. Overall study results and limits: White British donors predominated, females outnumbered males, and clonal diversity was possibly underestimated. Spike-specific TCR breadth and depth went up after people got two AZD1222 doses. Targets within unmutated variant regions were reportedly found for nearly half of spike-specific TCRs.

Notes on this clone: Its antigen is not known.

Germline CDR1 is SGHRS and CDR2 is YFSETQ. This CDR3 has 17 amino acids. Trimming shortened V by 1 base and J by 5 bases, and 22 bases separated the two germline ends. The TCR originated in an adult in good health. Sequences were derived from peripheral blood, sampled on day 0 of AZD1222 vaccination. The V gene is TRBV5-1, the J gene TRBJ2-7; TRBD1 is a possible D gene (5 bases). CDR3 DNA: TGCGCCAGCAGCTTGAAAGGGGATCGTAGTACATTTAACGAGCAGTACTTC. Translated: CASSLKGDRSTFNEQYF.